This TCR beta chain was sequenced during a study of blood T cell repertoires in COVID-19. Germline loops: CDR1 LGHDT, CDR2 YNNKEL (reference sequence). V was pared by 5 bases and J by 4 bases, with 10 bases of the junction left unmatched. The CDR3 is 16 residues long. The assay was immunoSEQ multiplex PCR, and TCRdb's table has in-frame clones only and misses some. The data show about 320,000 clones, approximately 85% seen once. The V gene is TRBV3-1 (or the pseudogene TRBV3-2), the J gene TRBJ2-1; TRBD2 matches 8 bases. This clonotype was sampled from a human donor in a cohort sampled during active COVID-19. The specimen sequenced was peripheral blood. CDR3 DNA sequence: TGTGCCAGCAGCACGAGGGTAAGCGGGGGATACAATGAGCAGTTCTTC. The encoded protein is CASSTRVSGGYNEQFF.